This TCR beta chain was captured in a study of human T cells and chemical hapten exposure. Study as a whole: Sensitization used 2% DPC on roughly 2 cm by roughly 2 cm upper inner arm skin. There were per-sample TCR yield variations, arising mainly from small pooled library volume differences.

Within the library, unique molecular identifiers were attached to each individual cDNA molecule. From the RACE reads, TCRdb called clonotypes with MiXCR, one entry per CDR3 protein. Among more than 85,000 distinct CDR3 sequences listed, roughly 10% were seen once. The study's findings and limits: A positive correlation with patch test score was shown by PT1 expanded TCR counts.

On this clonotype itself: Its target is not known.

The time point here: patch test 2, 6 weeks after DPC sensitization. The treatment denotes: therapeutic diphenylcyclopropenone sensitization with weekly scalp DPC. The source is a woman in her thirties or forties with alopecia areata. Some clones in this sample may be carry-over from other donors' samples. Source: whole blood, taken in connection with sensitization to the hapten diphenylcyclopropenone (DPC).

The CDR3 sequence: CASSSSGGTYNEQFF. CDR3 nucleotides: TGTGCCAGCAGCTCAAGCGGGGGAACCTACAATGAGCAGTTCTTC. This sequence joins TRBV28 and TRBJ2-1, with 8 bases lining up with TRBD2. V dropped 6 bases and J dropped 2; count of bases not matched to a gene: 6. Germline V CDR1 and CDR2: MDHEN, SYDVKM. The CDR3 has 15 amino acids.